These 26 T cell receptor beta chains came from one sample sequenced in a study of blood T cells in healthy people across ages. PCR was performed a second time for 7 to 11 cycles using a sample-barcoded 5' primer and a J-beta primer mix. TCRdb re-analysed the 5' RACE reads in MiXCR, keeping a single row per CDR3 protein. This table holds about 800,000 distinct CDR3 sequences, roughly 64% found once. Sequencing was performed on blood. These receptor sequences come from a man aged 30 to 39 in good health.

The V call is TRBV28, the J call TRBJ2-1, with D maybe TRBD2 (6 bases). The V end was cut by 3 bases, the J end by 6 bases, with 12 bases between. Germline-derived CDR1 and CDR2 are MDHEN and SYDVKM. CDR3 length: 14 amino acids. The CDR3 protein is CASSLRLDGNEQFF. The DNA of the CDR3 is TGTGCCAGCAGTTTGCGACTAGATGGCAATGAGCAGTTCTTC.

A remark on this clonotype: An end of the junction does not agree with germline; a read error may underlie this. This CDR3 is CASSQDEAGGYYGHTF. The CDR3 nucleotides read TGCGCCAGCAGCCAAGATGAGGCAGGGGGCTACTATGGCCACACCTTC. The chain couples TRBV4-3 to TRBJ1-2, with 8 positions matching TRBD1. Germline V gene lookup returns CDR1 LGHNA and CDR2 YSLEER. The CDR3 spans 16 residues.

This chain uses TRBV20-1 with TRBJ2-7, with a tentative D call TRBD1 (6 bases). Germline V gene lookup returns CDR1 DFQATT and CDR2 SNEGSKA (reference sequence). Deletions cut 2 bases from V and 0 bases from J, with 8 bases between. The CDR3 sequence is 13 residues long. The DNA for the CDR3 is TGCAGTGCTAGACCACAGGGCTCCTACGAGCAGTACTTC. This gives the protein CSARPQGSYEQYF.

The gene calls are TRBV7-2 and TRBJ2-7; D might be TRBD1 (6 bases). Per germline, CDR1 SGHTA and CDR2 FQGNSA. Trimming removed 4 bases from V and 2 bases from J, with 9 bases in between. The length of the CDR3 is 13 residues. In nucleotides, the CDR3 is TGTGCCAGCAGCTCGGACAGCACCTACGAGCAGTACTTC. Translating gives CASSSDSTYEQYF.

V is TRBV6-2 or TRBV6-3 and J is TRBJ2-7; D is ambiguous. V lost 2 bases, J lost 2 bases, and 13 bases lay in between. CDR1 and CDR2 (germline): MNHEY, SVGEGT. CDR3 length: 15 residues. The CDR3 region has the DNA TGTGCCAGCAGTTACGCGGACCGGAAGACCTACGAGCAGTACTTC. Its protein is CASSYADRKTYEQYF.

The chain recombines TRBV29-1 with TRBJ2-5, with 9 bases that match TRBD1. The V segment lost 4 bases and the J segment 11 bases; nucleotides outside the gene matches: 14. This CDR3 is built from 14 residues. Germline V CDR1 and CDR2: SQVTM, ANQGSEA. CDR3 nucleotides: TGCAGCGTTGGGGGGTGGGACAGGGACAATGAGCAGTACTTC. Amino acid sequence: CSVGGWDRDNEQYF.

This clonotype came up a few times. The V gene is TRBV6-4, the J gene TRBJ2-3, with 11 bases that match TRBD2. The length of the CDR3 is 15 residues. V shed 6 bases, J shed 4 bases, and the junction held 6 bases outside the gene matches. The germline V gene encodes CDR1 MRHNA and CDR2 SNTAGT. CDR3 protein: CASSASGRPADTQYF. The CDR3 coding sequence is TGTGCCAGCAGCGCTAGCGGGAGGCCCGCAGATACGCAGTATTTT.

This clonotype has more than one count but fewer than ten. The chain combines TRBV20-1 with TRBJ1-2, with 7 bases lining up with TRBD1. The CDR3 runs to 13 residues. The J segment lost 4 bases and the V segment lost 3 bases, leaving 5 bases of the junction unmatched. Germline CDR1 is DFQATT and CDR2 is SNEGSKA (reference sequence). CDR3 amino acids: CSASVRGFYGYTF. Here the CDR3 DNA reads TGCAGTGCTAGTGTCAGGGGGTTCTATGGCTACACCTTC.

The rearrangement joins TRBV25-1 to TRBJ2-1; D is ambiguous. CDR1 and CDR2 from the germline V gene are MGHDK and SYGVNS. This CDR3 comprises 14 residues. V was pared by 1 base and J by 4 bases, with 8 bases between. The CDR3 reads CASSEWGVYNEQFF. CDR3 DNA sequence: TGTGCCAGCAGTGAATGGGGTGTTTACAATGAGCAGTTCTTC.

The chain is built from TRBV7-2 and TRBJ2-7; 7 nucleotides match TRBD1. This CDR3 contains 13 residues. Per germline, CDR1 SGHTA and CDR2 FQGNSA. Trimming removed 2 bases from V and 7 bases from J; junction bases left unmatched: 5. Written as DNA, the CDR3 is TGTGCCAGCAGCTTAATCGACAGGGATGAGCAGTACTTC. Amino acids: CASSLIDRDEQYF.

The chain recombines TRBV12-3 or TRBV12-4 with TRBJ1-5, with no clear D. This CDR3 has 12 amino acids. Trimming took off 3 bases at V and 8 bases at J, with 8 bases between the two ends. CDR3 in DNA: TGTGCCAGCAGTTTTTCTAGGGAGCCCCAGCATTTT. The encoded protein is CASSFSREPQHF.

Here the CDR3 DNA reads TGTGCCAGCAGCTTAGCCTACGGGGACAAGTACGAGCAGTACTTC. Protein product: CASSLAYGDKYEQYF. This chain connects TRBV13 to TRBJ2-7; the D gene is possibly TRBD1 (6 bases). Trimming shortened V by 1 base and J by 4 bases, and 14 bases separated the two germline ends. Looked up from germline, CDR1 is PRHDT and CDR2 is FYEKMQ (reference sequence). The CDR3 sequence is 15 residues long.

The rearrangement uses TRBV6-2 or TRBV6-3 and TRBJ2-7, with no clear D. CDR3 length equals 11 residues. Trimming stripped 8 bases from V and 8 bases from J, with 13 bases between. Per the germline V gene, CDR1 is MNHEY and CDR2 is SVGEGT. The CDR3 here is CASEAATQQYF. The CDR3 region has the DNA TGTGCCAGCGAGGCGGCCACGCAGCAGTACTTC.

The rearrangement links TRBV10-3 to TRBJ2-1; perhaps D is TRBD1 or TRBD2 (5 bases each). CDR1 ENHRY and CDR2 SYGVKD come from the germline V gene. Trimming cost V 7 bases and J 3 bases, with 10 bases left between them. The CDR3 spans 13 residues. CDR3 coding DNA: TGTGCCATCACCCGGGACGACTACAATGAGCAGTTCTTC. The encoded protein is CAITRDDYNEQFF.

The table lists this clonotype with a few counts. The chain links TRBV15 to TRBJ2-3, with D possibly matching TRBD2 (6 bases). CDR3 length: 15 amino acids. CDR1 LNHNV and CDR2 YYDKDF come from the germline V gene (reference sequence). Trimming shortened V by 3 bases and J by 4 bases, and 14 bases separated the two germline ends. CDR3: CATSRPLATPDTQYF. CDR3 nucleotides: TGTGCCACCAGCAGGCCTCTAGCGACTCCAGATACGCAGTATTTT.

V usage is TRBV6-5 and J usage is TRBJ2-7, with D uncertain. The CDR3 spans 14 residues. V lost 2 bases and J 4 bases, leaving 12 bases between the germline ends. Germline V gives CDR1 MNHEY, CDR2 SVGAGI. The CDR3 region has the DNA TGTGCCAGCAGTTACGCTCGCGGACGTTACGAGCAGTACTTC. Protein sequence: CASSYARGRYEQYF.

This clonotype was counted between two and nine times. This chain joins TRBV6-1 and TRBJ2-7, with no clear D. Germline CDR1 and CDR2: MNHNS and SASEGT. CDR3 length: 15 amino acids. Trimming removed 2 bases from V and 0 bases from J, with 11 bases in between. The CDR3 spells CASSELRLNSYEQYF. The CDR3 coding sequence is TGTGCCAGCAGTGAATTGCGGCTAAACTCCTACGAGCAGTACTTC.

The chain links TRBV4-3 to TRBJ2-3; TRBD2 aligns across 13 bases. Germline-derived CDR1 and CDR2 are LGHNA and YSLEER. The CDR3 spans 17 residues. The J segment lost 5 bases and the V segment lost 2 bases, leaving 7 bases of the junction unmatched. This CDR3 reads CASSQQLAGGGRDTQYF. The CDR3 region has the DNA TGCGCCAGCAGCCAACAACTAGCGGGAGGGGGACGAGATACGCAGTATTTT.

This clonotype appeared a few times. The gene calls are TRBV10-3 and TRBJ2-1; 7 bases agree with TRBD2. V was clipped by 10 bases and J by 7 bases; unmatched bases: 1. The CDR3 consists of 10 residues. The germline V gene encodes CDR1 ENHRY and CDR2 SYGVKD. In DNA, the CDR3 is TGTGCCAGGGGGGGTAATGAGCAGTTCTTC. This translates into CARGGNEQFF.

The J gene is TRBJ2-1, the V gene TRBV6-5, with D perhaps being TRBD1 or TRBD2 (5 bases each). The CDR3 has 13 residues. CDR1 is MNHEY, CDR2 SVGAGI, per germline. V lost 6 bases to trimming and J lost 10 bases, with 16 bases between them. The CDR3 DNA reads TGTGCCAGCAGCAGAGGGGCTTTAGACGAGCAGTTCTTC. Protein: CASSRGALDEQFF.

This clonotype was observed once. The CDR3: CASSLAIRDRYSYEQYF. As DNA, the CDR3 is TGTGCCAGCAGCTTAGCAATACGGGACCGCTACTCCTACGAGCAGTACTTC. The V gene is TRBV11-3, the J gene TRBJ2-7; D assignment may be TRBD1 or TRBD2 (5 bases each). CDR3 length: 17 amino acids. Germline V gene data show CDR1 as SGHNT and CDR2 as YENEEA. V was trimmed by 1 base and J by 0 bases, leaving 16 bases between them.

This clonotype was found a few times. The rearrangement joins TRBV7-6 to TRBJ1-1; TRBD1 agrees at 8 bases. The J segment lost 4 bases and the V segment lost 5 bases, leaving 12 bases of the junction unmatched. This CDR3 spans 16 amino acids. Germline lookup yields CDR1 SGHVS and CDR2 FNYEAQ. In DNA, the CDR3 is TGTGCCAGCAGCCCGAGGACAGGGAGGGGGAGCACTGAAGCTTTCTTT. Its protein product is CASSPRTGRGSTEAFF. Complete variable domain (other parts from reference TRBV7-6 and TRBJ1-1): GAGVSQSPRYKVTKRGQDVALRCDPISGHVSLYWYRQALGQGPEFLTYFNYEAQQDKSGLPNDRFSAERPEGSISTLTIQRTEQRDSAMYRCASSPRTGRGSTEAFFGQGTRLTVV.

Here the CDR3 DNA reads TGTGCCAGCAGCTTAGGAGTGGGCCCGAACTACGAGCAGTACTTC. Residues: CASSLGVGPNYEQYF. The chain carries TRBV11-1 and TRBJ2-7, with D unclear. V lost 1 base to trimming and J lost 3 bases, with 13 bases between them. The CDR3 length is 15 residues. The germline gives CDR1 SGHAT, CDR2 FQDESV (reference sequence).

The J gene is TRBJ2-4, the V gene TRBV5-1; weak D call: TRBD2 (5 bases). The CDR3 runs to 18 residues. V gave up 0 bases and J gave up 0 bases, with 16 bases separating them. In germline, CDR1 is SGHRS, CDR2 YFSETQ. CDR3 region: CASSLDGGPRLAKNIQYF. CDR3 DNA sequence: TGCGCCAGCAGCTTGGATGGAGGACCCAGGCTAGCCAAAAACATTCAGTACTTC.

The chain joins TRBV6-2 or TRBV6-3 to TRBJ2-7; 7 bases map to TRBD2. The CDR3 runs to 15 residues. Germline V gene data show CDR1 as MNHEY and CDR2 as SVGEGT. Trimming at V came to 2 bases and at J to 2 bases, leaving 6 bases not matched to a gene. This chain's CDR3 is CASSYRGSNTYEQYF. For the CDR3, the DNA is TGTGCCAGCAGTTACCGCGGGAGTAACACCTACGAGCAGTACTTC.

This clonotype occurred a few times. Written as DNA, the CDR3 is TGCAGCGTGTTCCCAACCGCGGACCAAGAGACCCAGTACTTC. Encoded protein: CSVFPTADQETQYF. The chain links TRBV29-1 to TRBJ2-5, with D uncertain. In germline, CDR1 is SQVTM, CDR2 ANQGSEA. Trimming left V 6 bases short and J 0 bases short, with 14 bases between. CDR3 length: 14 amino acids.